This T cell receptor (beta chain) is from a study of monozygotic twins with inflammatory bowel disease. TCRdb reanalyzed the 5' RACE reads and collapses them to one entry per CDR3 protein, without DNA. The data include approximately 160,000 distinct CDR3 sequences; the top ten clones carry less than 8%. CDR1 and CDR2 (germline): MNHNS, SASEGT. The CDR3 has 18 residues. The TCR was taken from a human donor with ulcerative colitis or Crohn's disease, or a healthy co-twin of an affected twin (not recorded which). Material: blood. This sequence joins TRBV6-1 and TRBJ1-3; there is no DNA to check the TCRdb D call of TRBD1. CDR3 in amino acids: CASSESSGFRLSRNTIYF.